The present TCR beta chain was sequenced within a study of blood T cell repertoires in COVID-19. Study in general: Italy, Spain and the United States were the sources of the convalescent and acute COVID-19 samples. T cells, B-cell-depleted T cells, or PBMCs supplied cDNA or gDNA.

Per the original methods: Estimation of nucleated cell counts relied on the amplification of reference gene primers. Sequencing used immunoSEQ multiplex PCR; TCRdb keeps in-frame clones, though not all of them. V and J calls and clone size are copied from that table; D and trimming were computed from the DNA. Of about 26,000 clones detected, roughly 90% appear once; the ten largest clones hold approximately 3%. Trimming took off 5 bases at V and 2 bases at J, with 19 bases between the two ends. The CDR3 is 16 residues long. Germline CDR1 and CDR2: SGHRS and YFSETQ. This sequence originates from a human donor in a cohort sampled during active COVID-19. The V call is TRBV5-1, the J call TRBJ1-1; D is possibly TRBD1 (6 bases). Sequenced sample: peripheral blood. The CDR3 loop reads CASSWGFGQINTEAFF. The CDR3 bases are TGCGCCAGCAGTTGGGGTTTTGGACAGATAAACACTGAAGCTTTCTTT.